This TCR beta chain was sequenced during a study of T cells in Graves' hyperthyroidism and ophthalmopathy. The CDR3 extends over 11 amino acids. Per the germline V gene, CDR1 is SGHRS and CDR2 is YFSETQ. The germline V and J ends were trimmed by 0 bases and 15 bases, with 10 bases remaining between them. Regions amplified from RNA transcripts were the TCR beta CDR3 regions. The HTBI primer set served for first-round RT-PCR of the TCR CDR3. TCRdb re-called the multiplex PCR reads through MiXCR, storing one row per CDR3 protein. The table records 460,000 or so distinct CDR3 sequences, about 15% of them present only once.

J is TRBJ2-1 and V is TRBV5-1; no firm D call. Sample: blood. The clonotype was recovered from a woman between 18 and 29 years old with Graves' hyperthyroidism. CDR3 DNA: TGCGCCAGCAGCTTGGGACTCGAGACGTTCTTC. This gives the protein CASSLGLETFF.